What follows is one T cell receptor beta chain and its context. This specimen comes from a study of T cell changes during pregnancy in multiple sclerosis. Sequencing was performed with immunoSEQ multiplex PCR; in TCRdb, only in-frame clones are kept and a portion is missing. The table lists around 68,000 clones, 75% to 95% of them singletons. The germline V gene has CDR1 SGDLS and CDR2 YYNGEE. V lost 0 bases and J lost 4, with 9 bases in between. The CDR3 totals 14 residues. The specimen comprised peripheral blood, sampled after pregnancy. The chain uses TRBV9 and TRBJ2-3; D unresolved. This receptor was identified in a female donor in good health, enrolled as a control in a pregnancy study. The CDR3 spells CASSVAPRADTQYF. As DNA, the CDR3 is TGTGCCAGCAGCGTAGCTCCCCGGGCAGATACGCAGTATTTT.